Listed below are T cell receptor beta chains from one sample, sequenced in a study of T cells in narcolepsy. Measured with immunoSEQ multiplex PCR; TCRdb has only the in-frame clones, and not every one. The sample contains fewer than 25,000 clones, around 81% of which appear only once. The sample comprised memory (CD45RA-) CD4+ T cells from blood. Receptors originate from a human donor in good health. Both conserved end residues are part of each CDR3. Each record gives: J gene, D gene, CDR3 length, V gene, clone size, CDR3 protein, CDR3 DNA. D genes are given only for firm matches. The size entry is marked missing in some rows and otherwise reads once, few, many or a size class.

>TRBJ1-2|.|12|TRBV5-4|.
CASSLVAGHPAF
TGTGCCAGCAGCTTGGTTGCAGGGCATCCGGCCTTC
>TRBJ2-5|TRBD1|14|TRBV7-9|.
CASSAGTGRETQYF
TGTGCCAGCAGCGCCGGGACAGGACGAGAGACCCAGTACTTC
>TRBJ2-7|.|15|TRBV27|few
CASSEIGAGLYEQYF
TGTGCCAGCAGCGAAATCGGAGCAGGGCTCTACGAGCAGTACTTC
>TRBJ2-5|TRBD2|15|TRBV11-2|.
CASSFERGIQETQYF
TGTGCCAGCAGCTTCGAGCGGGGGATACAAGAGACCCAGTACTTC
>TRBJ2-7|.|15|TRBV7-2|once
CASSLAVASSYEQYF
TGTGCCAGCAGCTTAGCGGTTGCCAGCTCCTACGAGCAGTACTTC
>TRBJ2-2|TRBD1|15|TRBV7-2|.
CASTTGGANTGELFF
TGTGCCAGCACCACAGGGGGCGCGAACACCGGGGAGCTGTTTTTT
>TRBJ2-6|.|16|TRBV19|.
CASSIAGRSGANVLTF
TGTGCCAGTAGTATAGCAGGGCGCTCTGGGGCCAACGTCCTGACTTTC
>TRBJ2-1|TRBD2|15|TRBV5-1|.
CASSTTSGGHNEQFF
TGCGCCAGCAGCACGACTAGCGGGGGACACAATGAGCAGTTCTTC
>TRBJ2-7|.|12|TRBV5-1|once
CASSKDYYEQYF
TGCGCCAGCAGCAAGGATTACTACGAGCAGTACTTC
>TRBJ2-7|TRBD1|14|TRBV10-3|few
CAISELTGGGEQYF
TGTGCCATCAGTGAACTGACAGGGGGAGGCGAGCAGTACTTC
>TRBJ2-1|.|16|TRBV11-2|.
CASSFGTWSSYNEQFF
TGTGCCAGCAGCTTCGGGACTTGGAGCTCCTACAATGAGCAGTTCTTC
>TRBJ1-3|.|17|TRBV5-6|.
CASSLGELRLSGNTIYF
TGTGCCAGCAGCTTGGGCGAACTGCGACTTTCTGGAAACACCATATATTTT